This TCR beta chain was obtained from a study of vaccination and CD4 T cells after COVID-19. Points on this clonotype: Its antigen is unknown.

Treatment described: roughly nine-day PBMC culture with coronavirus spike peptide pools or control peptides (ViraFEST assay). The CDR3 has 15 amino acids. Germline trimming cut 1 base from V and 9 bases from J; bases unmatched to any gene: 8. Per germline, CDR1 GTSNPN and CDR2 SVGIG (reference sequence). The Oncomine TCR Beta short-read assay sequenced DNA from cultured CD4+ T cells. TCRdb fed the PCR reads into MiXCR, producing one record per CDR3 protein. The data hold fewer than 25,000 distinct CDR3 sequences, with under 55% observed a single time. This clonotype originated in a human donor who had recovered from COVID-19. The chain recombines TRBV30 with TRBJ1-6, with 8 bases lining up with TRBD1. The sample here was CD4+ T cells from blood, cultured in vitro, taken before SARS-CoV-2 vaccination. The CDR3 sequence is CAWSGGQVRSSPLHF. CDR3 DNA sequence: TGTGCCTGGAGTGGGGGACAGGTGCGCAGTTCACCCCTCCACTTT.